This entry concerns a single T cell receptor (beta chain). What it binds is not known. The source of the sample is a study of regulatory T cells in long-lasting Graves disease. General study findings and limits: A reduction in accuracy may have resulted from the small sample size.

CDR3 length: 13 amino acids. Trimming removed 6 bases at V and 1 base at J, with 9 bases between. Germline lookup yields CDR1 SNHLY and CDR2 FYNNEI. Time point noted: newly diagnosed GD, antithyroid drugs for less than 3 months. PBMC RNA was the source of the TCR library. Building of the TCR beta libraries involved iRepertoire HTBI primers and Arm-PCR of CDR3 regions. One entry per CDR3 protein, called by TCRdb with MiXCR from the multiplex PCR reads. The sample holds 380,000 or so distinct CDR3 sequences, 16% seen once. In addition, the sample was reused for a study of T cells in Graves' hyperthyroidism and ophthalmopathy. That work states: No ophthalmopathy progression within 18 months constituted stable Graves' hyperthyroidism. Patients were excluded for uncontrolled infection, other autoimmune disease, pregnancy or lactation. Among clonotypes expanded in thyroid above 0.001, most were also found in blood.

Material: peripheral blood mononuclear cells (PBMCs), obtained at new diagnosis, from a patient treated with antithyroid drugs. This sequence joins TRBV2 and TRBJ2-5; D is possibly TRBD1 or TRBD2 (5 bases each). The sequence was collected from a woman aged 18-29 years with Graves disease. The chain's CDR3 is CASRRDAQETQYF. Here the CDR3 DNA reads TGTGCCAGCAGGAGGGACGCCCAAGAGACCCAGTACTTC.